This T cell receptor (beta chain) comes out of a study of blood T cell repertoires in COVID-19. V was cut by 7 bases and J by 6 bases, with 16 bases left in between. Germline V gene lookup returns CDR1 SNHLY and CDR2 FYNNEI. This CDR3 is built from 14 residues. Measured with immunoSEQ multiplex PCR; TCRdb has only the in-frame clones, and not every one. Seen here are around 70,000 clones, 88% observed once, and the top ten hold less than 2%. This clonotype originated in a woman older than 75 with active or convalescent COVID-19. The genes are TRBV2 and TRBJ1-5, with unresolved D. Sequencing was performed on peripheral blood. The CDR3 nucleotides read TGTGCCAGCACCGAGAGACCGCGCGGTCAGCCCCAGCATTTT. It encodes CASTERPRGQPQHF.